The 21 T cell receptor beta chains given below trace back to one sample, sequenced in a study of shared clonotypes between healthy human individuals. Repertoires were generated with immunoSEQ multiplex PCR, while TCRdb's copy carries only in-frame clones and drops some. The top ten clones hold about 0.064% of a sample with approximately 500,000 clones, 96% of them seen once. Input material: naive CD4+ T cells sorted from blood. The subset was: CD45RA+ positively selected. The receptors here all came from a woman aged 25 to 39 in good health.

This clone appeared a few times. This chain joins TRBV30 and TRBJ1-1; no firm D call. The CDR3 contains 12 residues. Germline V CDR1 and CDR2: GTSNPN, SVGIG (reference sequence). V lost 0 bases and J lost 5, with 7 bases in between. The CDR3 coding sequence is TGTGCCTGGAGTGTACTCGTAACTGAAGCTTTCTTT. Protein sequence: CAWSVLVTEAFF.

CDR3 DNA: TGTGCCATAGCCGGGACTTTCAATCTCTACGAGCAGTACTTC. The encoded protein is CAIAGTFNLYEQYF. The chain recombines TRBV10-3 with TRBJ2-7; D possibly corresponds to TRBD2 (6 bases). Between the trimmed V and J ends, which lost 9 bases and 3 bases, there was a span of 18 bases. The CDR3 covers 14 residues. CDR1 is ENHRY, CDR2 SYGVKD, per germline.

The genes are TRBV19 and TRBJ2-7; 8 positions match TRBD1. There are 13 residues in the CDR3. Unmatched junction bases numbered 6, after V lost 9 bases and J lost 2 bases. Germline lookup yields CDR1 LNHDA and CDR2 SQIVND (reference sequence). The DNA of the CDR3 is TGTGCCAGCGGACAGGGTCGCGCCTACGAGCAGTACTTC. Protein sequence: CASGQGRAYEQYF.

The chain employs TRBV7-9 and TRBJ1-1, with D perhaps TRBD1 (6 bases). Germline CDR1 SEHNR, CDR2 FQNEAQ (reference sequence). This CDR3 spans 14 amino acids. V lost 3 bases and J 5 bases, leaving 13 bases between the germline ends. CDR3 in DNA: TGTGCCAGCAGCTTGTGGGGGCGACGGACTGAAGCTTTCTTT. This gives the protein CASSLWGRRTEAFF. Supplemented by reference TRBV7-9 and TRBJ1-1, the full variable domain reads DTGVSQNPRHKITKRGQNVTFRCDPISEHNRLYWYRQTLGQGPEFLTYFQNEAQLEKSRLLSDRFSAERPKGSFSTLEIQRTEQGDSAMYLCASSLWGRRTEAFFGQGTRLTVV.

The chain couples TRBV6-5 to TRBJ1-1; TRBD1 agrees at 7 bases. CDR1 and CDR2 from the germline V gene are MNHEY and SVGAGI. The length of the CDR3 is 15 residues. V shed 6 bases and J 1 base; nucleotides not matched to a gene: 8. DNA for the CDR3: TGTGCCAGCAGATCCGACCGACAGGGGAACACTGAAGCTTTCTTT. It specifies CASRSDRQGNTEAFF.

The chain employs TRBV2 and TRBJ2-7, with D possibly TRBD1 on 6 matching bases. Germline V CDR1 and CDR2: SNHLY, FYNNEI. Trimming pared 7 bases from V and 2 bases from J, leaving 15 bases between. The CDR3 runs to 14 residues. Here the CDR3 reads CASNTVTGAYEQYF. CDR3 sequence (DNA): TGTGCCAGCAACACCGTGACAGGCGCCTACGAGCAGTACTTC.

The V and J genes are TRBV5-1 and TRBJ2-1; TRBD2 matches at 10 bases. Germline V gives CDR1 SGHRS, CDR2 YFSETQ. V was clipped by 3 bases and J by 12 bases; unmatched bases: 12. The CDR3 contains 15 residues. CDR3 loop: CASSWTRTSGTSQFF. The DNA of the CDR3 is TGCGCCAGCAGCTGGACAAGAACTAGCGGGACATCGCAGTTCTTC.

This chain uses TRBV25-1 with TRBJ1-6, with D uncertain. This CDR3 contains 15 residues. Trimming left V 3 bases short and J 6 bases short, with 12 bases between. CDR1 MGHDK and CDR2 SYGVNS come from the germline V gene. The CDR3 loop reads CASSDWSSANSPLHF. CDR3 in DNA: TGTGCCAGCAGTGATTGGTCCTCGGCTAATTCACCCCTCCACTTT.

The CDR3 reads CATSRSPPGHAGQYF. The DNA for the CDR3 is TGTGCCACCAGCAGATCCCCCCCCGGACATGCCGGGCAGTACTTC. V usage is TRBV15 and J usage is TRBJ2-7; the D gene is possibly TRBD1 (5 bases). The V and J ends lost 2 bases and 9 bases respectively, with 20 bases between them. CDR3 length: 15 amino acids. CDR1 is LNHNV and CDR2 is YYDKDF in the germline V gene (reference sequence).

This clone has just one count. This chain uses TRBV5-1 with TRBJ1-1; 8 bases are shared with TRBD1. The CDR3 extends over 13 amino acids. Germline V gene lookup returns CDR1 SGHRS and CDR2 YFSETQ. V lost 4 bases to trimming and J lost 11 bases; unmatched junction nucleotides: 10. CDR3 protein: CASSGLTGAQAFF. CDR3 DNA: TGCGCCAGCAGCGGATTGACAGGGGCCCAGGCTTTCTTT.

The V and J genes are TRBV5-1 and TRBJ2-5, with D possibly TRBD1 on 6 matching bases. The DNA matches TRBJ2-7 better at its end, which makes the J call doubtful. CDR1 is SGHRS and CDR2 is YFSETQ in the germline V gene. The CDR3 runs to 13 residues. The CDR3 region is CASSLPQGYEQYF. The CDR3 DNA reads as TGCGCCAGCAGCTTACCACAGGGTTACGAGCAGTACTTC.

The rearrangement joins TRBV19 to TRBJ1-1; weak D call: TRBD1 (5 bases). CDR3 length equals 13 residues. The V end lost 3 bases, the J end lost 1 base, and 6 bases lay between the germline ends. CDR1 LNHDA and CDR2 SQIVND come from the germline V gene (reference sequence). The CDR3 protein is CASSIQGNTEAFF. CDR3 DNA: TGTGCCAGTAGTATTCAGGGGAACACTGAAGCTTTCTTT.

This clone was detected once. CDR3 region: CASSEATTGSGQETQYF. The CDR3 DNA sequence: TGTGCCAGCAGTGAAGCGACAACAGGGTCGGGGCAAGAGACCCAGTACTTC. This chain joins TRBV2 and TRBJ2-5, with D possibly matching TRBD1 (6 bases). The CDR3 totals 17 residues. Germline assignment: CDR1 SNHLY and CDR2 FYNNEI. V was trimmed by 0 bases and J by 2 bases, leaving 16 bases between them.

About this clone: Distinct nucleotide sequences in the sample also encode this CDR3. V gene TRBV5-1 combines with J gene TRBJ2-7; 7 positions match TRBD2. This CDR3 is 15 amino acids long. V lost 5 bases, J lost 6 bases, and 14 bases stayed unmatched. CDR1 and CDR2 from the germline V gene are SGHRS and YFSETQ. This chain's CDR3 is CASSSQRGRSLEQYF. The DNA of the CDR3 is TGCGCCAGCAGTTCCCAGCGGGGTCGAAGTCTCGAGCAGTACTTC.

The CDR3: CASSLDFFSPLHF. CDR3 DNA: TGTGCCAGCAGTCTGGATTTTTTCTCACCCCTCCACTTT. This rearrangement joins TRBV28 to TRBJ1-6; the D is unclear. Trimming removed 5 bases at V and 10 bases at J, with 12 bases between. CDR3 size: 13 residues. Looked up from germline, CDR1 is MDHEN and CDR2 is SYDVKM.

CDR3 nucleotide sequence: TGTGCCAGCAGTTTATACAGAATCGATAGCAATCAGCCCCAGCATTTT. Amino acid sequence: CASSLYRIDSNQPQHF. The rearrangement links TRBV28 to TRBJ1-5; D uncertain. This CDR3 is built from 16 residues. Trimming took 1 base from V and 0 from J, leaving 10 bases between them. CDR1 and CDR2 (germline): MDHEN, SYDVKM.

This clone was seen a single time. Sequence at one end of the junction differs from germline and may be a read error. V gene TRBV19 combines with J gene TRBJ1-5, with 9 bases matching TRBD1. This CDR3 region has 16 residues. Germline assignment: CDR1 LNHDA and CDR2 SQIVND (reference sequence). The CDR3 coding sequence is TGTGCCAGTAGTCAACAGGGACAGGGCGCCAATCAGTCCCAGCATTTT. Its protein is CASSQQGQGANQSQHF. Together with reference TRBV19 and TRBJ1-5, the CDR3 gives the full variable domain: DGGITQSPKYLFRKEGQNVTLSCEQNLNHDAMYWYRQDPGQGLRLIYYSQIVNDFQKGDIAEGYSVSREKKESFPLTVTSAQKNPTAFYLCASSQQGQGANQSQHFGDGTRLSIL.

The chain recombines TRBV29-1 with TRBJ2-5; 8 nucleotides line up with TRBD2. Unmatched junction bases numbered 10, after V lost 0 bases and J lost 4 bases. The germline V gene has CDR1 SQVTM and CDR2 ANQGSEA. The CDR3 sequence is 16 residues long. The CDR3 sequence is CSVEELSGSRVETQYF. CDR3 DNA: TGCAGCGTTGAAGAGCTCAGCGGGAGTAGAGTAGAGACCCAGTACTTC.

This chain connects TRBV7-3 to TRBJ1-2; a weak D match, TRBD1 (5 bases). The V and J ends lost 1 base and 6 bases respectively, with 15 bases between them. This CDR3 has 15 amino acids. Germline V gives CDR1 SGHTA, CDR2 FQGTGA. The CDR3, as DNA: TGTGCCAGCAGCTTAAAGGGTAGGGGAGGGAATGGCTACACCTTC. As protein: CASSLKGRGGNGYTF.

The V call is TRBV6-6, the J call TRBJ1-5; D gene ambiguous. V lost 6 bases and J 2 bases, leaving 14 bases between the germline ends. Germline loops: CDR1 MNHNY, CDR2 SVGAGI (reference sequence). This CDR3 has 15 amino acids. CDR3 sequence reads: CASRPAFVGNQPQHF. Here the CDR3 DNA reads TGTGCCAGCAGACCAGCCTTCGTGGGCAATCAGCCCCAGCATTTT.

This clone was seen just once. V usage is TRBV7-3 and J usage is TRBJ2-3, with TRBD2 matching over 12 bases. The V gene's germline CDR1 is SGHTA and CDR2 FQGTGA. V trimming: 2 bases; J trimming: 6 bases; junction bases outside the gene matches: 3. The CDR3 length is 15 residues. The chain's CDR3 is CASSLGLAGTDTQYF. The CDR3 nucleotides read TGTGCCAGCAGCTTAGGACTAGCGGGAACGGATACGCAGTATTTT.